Here is one T cell receptor beta chain with its context. V lost 4 bases and J lost 5, with 12 bases in between. CDR3 length equals 14 residues. CDR1 and CDR2 from the germline V gene are MNHEY and SMNVEV (reference sequence). This sample is part of a study of blood T cell repertoires in COVID-19. Whole-study context: Sample material is recorded as cDNA or gDNA derived from T cells, B-cell-depleted T cells, or PBMCs.

Clones were read by immunoSEQ multiplex PCR, and TCRdb kept only the in-frame ones, dropping some. Seen here are 150,000 to 200,000 clones, roughly 90% observed once, and the top ten hold about 3%. The sequencing input was peripheral blood. This chain joins TRBV27 and TRBJ1-5; no clear D gene. This clonotype was obtained from a man aged 55 to 70 with acute or convalescent COVID-19. The CDR3 DNA is TGTGCCAGCAGTTCGGGAGGAACGTATCAGCCCCAGCATTTT. This encodes CASSSGGTYQPQHF.